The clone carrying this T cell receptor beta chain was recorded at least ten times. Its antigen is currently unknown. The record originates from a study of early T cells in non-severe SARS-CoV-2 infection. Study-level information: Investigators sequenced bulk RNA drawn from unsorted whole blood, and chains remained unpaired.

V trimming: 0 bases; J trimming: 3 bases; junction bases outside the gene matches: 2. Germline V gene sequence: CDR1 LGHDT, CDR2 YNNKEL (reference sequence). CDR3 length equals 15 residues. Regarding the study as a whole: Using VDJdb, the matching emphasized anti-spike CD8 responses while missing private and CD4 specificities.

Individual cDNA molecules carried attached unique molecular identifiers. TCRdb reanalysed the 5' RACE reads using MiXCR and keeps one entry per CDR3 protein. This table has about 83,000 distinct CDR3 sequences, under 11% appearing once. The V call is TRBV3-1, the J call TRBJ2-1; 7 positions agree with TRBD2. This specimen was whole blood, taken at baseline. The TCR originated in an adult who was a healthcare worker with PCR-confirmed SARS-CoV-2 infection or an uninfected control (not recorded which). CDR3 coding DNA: TGTGCCAGCAGCCAAGAAGGACTAGGCTACAATGAGCAGTTCTTC. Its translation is CASSQEGLGYNEQFF.